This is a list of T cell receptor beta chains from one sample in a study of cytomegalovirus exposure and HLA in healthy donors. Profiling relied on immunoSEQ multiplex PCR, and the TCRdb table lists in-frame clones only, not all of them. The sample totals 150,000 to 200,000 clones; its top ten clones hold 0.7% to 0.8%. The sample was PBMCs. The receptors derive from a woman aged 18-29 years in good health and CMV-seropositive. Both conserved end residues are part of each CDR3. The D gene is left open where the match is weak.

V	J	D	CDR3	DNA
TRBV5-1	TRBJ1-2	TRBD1	CASSPRAGGYGYTF	TGCGCCAGCAGCCCCCGGGCAGGGGGCTATGGCTACACCTTC
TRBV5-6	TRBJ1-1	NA	CASSFSTEAFF	TGTGCCAGCAGCTTTAGCACTGAAGCTTTCTTT
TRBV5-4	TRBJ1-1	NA	CASSGRDLEAFF	TGTGCCAGCAGCGGTCGGGACTTAGAAGCTTTCTTT
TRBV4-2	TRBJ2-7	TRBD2	CASSPGLAGAYEQYF	TGTGCCAGCAGCCCGGGACTAGCGGGAGCCTACGAGCAGTACTTC
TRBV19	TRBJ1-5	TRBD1	CASKFITGQGKGGNQPQHF	TGTGCCAGTAAGTTTATAACTGGACAGGGAAAAGGGGGCAATCAGCCCCAGCATTTT
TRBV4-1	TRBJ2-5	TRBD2	CASSQVGERGGTQYF	TGCGCCAGCAGCCAAGTTGGGGAGCGGGGGGGGACCCAGTACTTC
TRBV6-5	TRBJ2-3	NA	CASSYLASVGTDTQYF	TGTGCCAGCAGTTACTTGGCTAGCGTTGGCACAGATACGCAGTATTTT
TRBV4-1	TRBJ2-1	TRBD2	CASSLTTGTSDYNEQFF	TGCGCCAGCAGCCTCACAACCGGGACTAGCGACTACAATGAGCAGTTCTTC
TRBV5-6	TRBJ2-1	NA	CASSSGLNNEQFF	TGTGCCAGCAGCAGTGGACTGAACAATGAGCAGTTCTTC
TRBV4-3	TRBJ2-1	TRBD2	CASSQDRLAGVPLGEEQFF	TGCGCCAGCAGCCAAGATAGGCTAGCGGGGGTTCCTTTAGGGGAGGAGCAGTTCTTC
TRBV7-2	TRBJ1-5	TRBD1	CASSLVGTGTQPQHF	TGTGCCAGCAGCTTAGTGGGGACAGGGACTCAGCCCCAGCATTTT
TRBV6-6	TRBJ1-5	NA	CASNTRYNQPQHF	TGTGCCAGCAACACCAGATATAATCAGCCCCAGCATTTT
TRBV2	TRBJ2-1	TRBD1	CASSPYRGYNEQFF	TGTGCCAGCAGCCCTTACAGGGGATACAATGAGCAGTTCTTC
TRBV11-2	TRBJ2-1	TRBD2	CASSFSGGLAVNEQFF	TGTGCCAGCAGCTTTAGCGGGGGACTAGCGGTGAACGAGCAGTTCTTC
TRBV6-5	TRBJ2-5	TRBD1	CASSYSTGGGETQYF	TGTGCCAGCAGTTACTCGACAGGGGGGGGAGAGACCCAGTACTTC
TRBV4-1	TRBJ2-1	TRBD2	CASSQDPGGRVEQFF	TGCGCCAGCAGCCAAGACCCGGGGGGACGGGTTGAGCAGTTCTTC
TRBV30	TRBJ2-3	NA	CAWSASTDTQYF	TGTGCCTGGAGTGCTAGCACAGATACGCAGTATTTT
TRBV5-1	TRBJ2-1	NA	CASSLGIGGSSYNEQFF	TGCGCCAGCAGCTTGGGGATCGGAGGGAGCTCCTACAATGAGCAGTTCTTC
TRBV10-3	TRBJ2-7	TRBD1	CAISPGTGTYEQYF	TGTGCCATCAGTCCCGGGACAGGGACCTACGAGCAGTACTTC
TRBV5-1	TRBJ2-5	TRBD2	CASSFDRAGGPYQETQYF	TGCGCCAGCAGCTTTGATCGCGCGGGAGGGCCCTACCAAGAGACCCAGTACTTC
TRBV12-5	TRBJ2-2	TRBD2	CASGVGTSGSSMSAGELFF	TGTGCTAGTGGAGTCGGGACTAGCGGGAGTTCGATGAGTGCCGGGGAGCTGTTTTTT
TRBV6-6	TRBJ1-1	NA	CASSRQGNTEAFF	TGTGCCAGCAGCCGCCAGGGGAACACTGAAGCTTTCTTT
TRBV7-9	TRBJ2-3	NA	CASSLLAGTDTQYF	TGTGCCAGCAGCTTACTGGCGGGAACAGATACGCAGTATTTT
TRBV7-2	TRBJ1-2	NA	CASSSDRLDYGYTF	TGTGCCAGCAGCTCGGACAGATTAGACTATGGCTACACCTTC
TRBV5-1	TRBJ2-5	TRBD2	CASSKGLAAYQETQYF	TGCGCCAGCAGTAAAGGACTAGCGGCCTACCAAGAGACCCAGTACTTC
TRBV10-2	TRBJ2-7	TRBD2	CASSELAGKYEQYF	TGCGCCAGCAGTGAGCTAGCGGGTAAATACGAGCAGTACTTC
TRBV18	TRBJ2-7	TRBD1	CASSIQTGQAYEQYF	TGTGCCAGCTCCATCCAGACAGGGCAAGCCTACGAGCAGTACTTC
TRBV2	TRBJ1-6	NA	CAILRDNNSPLHF	TGTGCCATCTTAAGGGACAATAATTCACCCCTCCACTTT
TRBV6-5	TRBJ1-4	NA	CASFSGTQEGKLFF	TGTGCCAGCTTTTCCGGGACCCAGGAGGGAAAACTGTTTTTT
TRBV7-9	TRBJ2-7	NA	CASSLEQGPWPREQYF	TGTGCCAGCAGCTTAGAACAGGGCCCATGGCCGCGAGAGCAGTACTTC
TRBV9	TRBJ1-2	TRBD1	CASSVVQGAYSYGYTF	TGTGCCAGCAGCGTAGTACAGGGGGCCTACTCCTATGGCTACACCTTC
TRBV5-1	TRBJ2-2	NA	CASSLAQGRDTGELFF	TGCGCCAGCAGCTTGGCCCAGGGTAGGGACACCGGGGAGCTGTTTTTT
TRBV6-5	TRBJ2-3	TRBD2	CASSYGRLAGTDTQYF	TGTGCCAGCAGTTACGGGAGACTAGCGGGAACAGATACGCAGTATTTT
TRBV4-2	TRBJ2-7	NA	CASSQGYFSVNEQYF	TGTGCCAGCAGCCAAGGATATTTTTCAGTAAACGAGCAGTACTTC
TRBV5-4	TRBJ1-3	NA	CASSWLGATGNTIYF	TGTGCCAGCAGCTGGTTGGGGGCCACTGGAAACACCATATATTTT
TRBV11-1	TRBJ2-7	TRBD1	CASSRDSGEQYF	TGTGCCAGCAGCCGGGACAGTGGCGAGCAGTACTTC
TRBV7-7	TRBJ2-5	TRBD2	CASSLGVAGGLETQYF	TGTGCTAGCAGCTTAGGAGTAGCGGGGGGGCTGGAGACCCAGTACTTC
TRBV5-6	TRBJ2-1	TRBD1	CASSSGGEYNEQFF	TGTGCCAGCAGCTCAGGGGGCGAGTACAATGAGCAGTTCTTC
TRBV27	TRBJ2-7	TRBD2	CASSFGTTRGEQYF	TGTGCCAGCAGTTTCGGGACTACGAGGGGAGAGCAGTACTTC
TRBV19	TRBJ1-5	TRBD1	CASRAWTGTRDQPQHF	TGTGCCAGTCGGGCATGGACAGGTACCCGAGATCAGCCCCAGCATTTT
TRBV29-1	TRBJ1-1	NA	CSVEENSKGGTEAFF	TGCAGCGTTGAAGAGAATTCTAAAGGCGGCACTGAAGCTTTCTTT
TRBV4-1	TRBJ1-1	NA	CASSQDRAGANTEAFF	TGCGCCAGCAGCCAAGATCGTGCAGGGGCGAACACTGAAGCTTTCTTT
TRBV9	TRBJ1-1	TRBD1	CASSGAQGTNTEAFF	TGTGCCAGCAGCGGAGCACAGGGGACGAACACTGAAGCTTTCTTT
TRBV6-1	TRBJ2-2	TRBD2	CASSAQRDGRDTGELFF	TGTGCCAGCAGTGCCCAAAGGGATGGGAGGGACACCGGGGAGCTGTTTTTT
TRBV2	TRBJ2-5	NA	CASSEARLRETQYF	TGTGCCAGCAGTGAAGCGCGATTGAGGGAGACCCAGTACTTC
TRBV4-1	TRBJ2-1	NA	CASSQEVGGILSYNEQFF	TGCGCCAGCAGCCAAGAGGTGGGGGGAATACTCTCCTACAATGAGCAGTTCTTC
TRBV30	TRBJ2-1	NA	CAWSLRLGNEQFF	TGTGCCTGGAGTTTGAGACTAGGCAATGAGCAGTTCTTC
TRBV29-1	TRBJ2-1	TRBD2	CSVDSGRSSYNEQFF	TGCAGCGTCGATAGCGGGAGGAGCTCCTACAATGAGCAGTTCTTC
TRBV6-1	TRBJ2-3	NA	CASRGAFGGEGLYF	TGTGCCAGCAGGGGGGCCTTTGGGGGAGAGGGTCTGTATTTT
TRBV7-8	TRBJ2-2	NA	CASSFTRLPLPRTGELFF	TGTGCCAGCAGCTTTACCAGACTGCCTCTACCGCGGACCGGGGAGCTGTTTTTT
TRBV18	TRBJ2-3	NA	CASSPLWRDTQYF	TGTGCCAGCTCACCACTATGGCGGGATACGCAGTATTTT
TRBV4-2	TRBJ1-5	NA	CASSQGKTSQHF	TGTGCCAGCAGTCAAGGCAAAACATCCCAGCATTTT
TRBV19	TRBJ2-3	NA	CASSLGPSRTDTQYF	TGTGCCAGTAGTTTAGGACCATCTAGAACAGATACGCAGTATTTT
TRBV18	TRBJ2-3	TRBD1	CASSPSRTGDGTDTQYF	TGTGCCAGCTCACCCTCCCGGACAGGGGACGGCACAGATACGCAGTATTTT
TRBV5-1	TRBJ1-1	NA	CASSLGLRLSNTEAFF	TGCGCCAGCAGCTTGGGCCTCAGGTTATCGAACACTGAAGCTTTCTTT
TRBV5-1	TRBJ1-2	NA	CASSLARGSYYGYTF	TGCGCCAGCAGCTTGGCAAGGGGGTCTTACTATGGCTACACCTTC
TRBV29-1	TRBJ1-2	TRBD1	CSVETGATIYGYTF	TGCAGCGTTGAGACAGGGGCCACCATCTATGGCTACACCTTC
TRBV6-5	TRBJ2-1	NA	CASSYSSVGGYNEQFF	TGTGCCAGCAGTTACTCCTCTGTAGGAGGCTACAATGAGCAGTTCTTC
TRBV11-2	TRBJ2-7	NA	CASQRLNSYEQYF	TGTGCCAGCCAACGACTGAATTCCTACGAGCAGTACTTC